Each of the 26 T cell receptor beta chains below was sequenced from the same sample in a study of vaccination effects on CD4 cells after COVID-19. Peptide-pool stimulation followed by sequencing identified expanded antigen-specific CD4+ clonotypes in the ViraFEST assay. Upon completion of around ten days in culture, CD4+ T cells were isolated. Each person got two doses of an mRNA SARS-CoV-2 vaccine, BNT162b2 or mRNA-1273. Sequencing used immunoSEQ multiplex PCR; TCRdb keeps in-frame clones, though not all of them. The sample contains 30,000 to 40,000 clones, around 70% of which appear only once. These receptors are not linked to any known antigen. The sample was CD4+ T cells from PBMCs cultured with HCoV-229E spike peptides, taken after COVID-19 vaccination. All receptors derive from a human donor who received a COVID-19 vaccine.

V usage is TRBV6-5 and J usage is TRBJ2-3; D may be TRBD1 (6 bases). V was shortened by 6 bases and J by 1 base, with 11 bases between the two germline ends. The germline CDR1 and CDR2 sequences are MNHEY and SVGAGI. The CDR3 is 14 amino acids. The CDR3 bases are TGTGCCAGCAGCTGGGCAGGGGGCACAGATACGCAGTATTTT. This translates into CASSWAGGTDTQYF.

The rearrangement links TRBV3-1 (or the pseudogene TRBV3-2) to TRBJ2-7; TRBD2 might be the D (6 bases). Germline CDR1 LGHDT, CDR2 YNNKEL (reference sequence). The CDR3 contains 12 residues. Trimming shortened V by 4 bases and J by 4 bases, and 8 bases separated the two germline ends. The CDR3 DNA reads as TGTGCCAGCAGCCGGGCGGGATACGAGCAGTACTTC. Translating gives CASSRAGYEQYF.

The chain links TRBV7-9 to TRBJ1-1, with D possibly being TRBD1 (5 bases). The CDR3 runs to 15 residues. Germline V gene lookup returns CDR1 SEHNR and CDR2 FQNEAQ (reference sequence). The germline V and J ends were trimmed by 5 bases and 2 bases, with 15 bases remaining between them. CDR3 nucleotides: TGTGCCAGCAGCACGAAATACAGGAATAACACTGAAGCTTTCTTT. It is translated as CASSTKYRNNTEAFF.

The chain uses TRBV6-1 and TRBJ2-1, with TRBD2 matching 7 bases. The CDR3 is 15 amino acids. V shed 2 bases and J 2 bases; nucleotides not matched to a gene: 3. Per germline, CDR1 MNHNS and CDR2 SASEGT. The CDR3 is CASSELAEAYNEQFF. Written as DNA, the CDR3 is TGTGCCAGCAGTGAACTAGCGGAGGCCTACAATGAGCAGTTCTTC.

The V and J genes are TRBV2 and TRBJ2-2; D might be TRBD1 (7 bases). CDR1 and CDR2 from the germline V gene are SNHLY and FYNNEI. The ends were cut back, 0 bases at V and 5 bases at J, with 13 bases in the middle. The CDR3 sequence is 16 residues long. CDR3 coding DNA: TGTGCCAGCAGTGAAGCGAGCAGGGGGGCGACCGGGGAGCTGTTTTTT. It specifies CASSEASRGATGELFF.

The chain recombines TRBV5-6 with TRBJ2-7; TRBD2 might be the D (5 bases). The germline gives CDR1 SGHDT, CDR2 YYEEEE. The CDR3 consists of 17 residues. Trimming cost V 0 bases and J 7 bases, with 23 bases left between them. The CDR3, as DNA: TGTGCCAGCAGCTTGGCCGCTGACTATCCCTCCTTGGGGGAGCAGTACTTC. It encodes CASSLAADYPSLGEQYF.

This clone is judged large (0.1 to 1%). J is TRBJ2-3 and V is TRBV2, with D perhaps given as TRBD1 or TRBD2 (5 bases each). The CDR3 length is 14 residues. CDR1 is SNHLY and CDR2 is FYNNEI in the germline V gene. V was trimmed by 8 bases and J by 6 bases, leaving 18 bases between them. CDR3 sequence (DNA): TGTGCCAGCGGGCTGGGTGGGGGTCCTGATACGCAGTATTTT. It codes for CASGLGGGPDTQYF.

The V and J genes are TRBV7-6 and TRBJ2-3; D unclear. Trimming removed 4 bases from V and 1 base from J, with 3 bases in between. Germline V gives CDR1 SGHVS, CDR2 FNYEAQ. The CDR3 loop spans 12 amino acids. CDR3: CASSSGTDTQYF. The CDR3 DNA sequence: TGTGCCAGCAGCTCCGGCACAGATACGCAGTATTTT. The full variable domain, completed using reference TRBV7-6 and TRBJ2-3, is GAGVSQSPRYKVTKRGQDVALRCDPISGHVSLYWYRQALGQGPEFLTYFNYEAQQDKSGLPNDRFSAERPEGSISTLTIQRTEQRDSAMYRCASSSGTDTQYFGPGTRLTVL.

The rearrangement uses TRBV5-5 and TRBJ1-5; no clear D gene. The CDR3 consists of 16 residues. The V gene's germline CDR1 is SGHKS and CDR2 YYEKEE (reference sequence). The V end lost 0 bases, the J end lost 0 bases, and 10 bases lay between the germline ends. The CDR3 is CASSLGSGLSNQPQHF. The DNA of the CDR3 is TGTGCCAGCAGCTTGGGTTCCGGGCTTAGCAATCAGCCCCAGCATTTT.

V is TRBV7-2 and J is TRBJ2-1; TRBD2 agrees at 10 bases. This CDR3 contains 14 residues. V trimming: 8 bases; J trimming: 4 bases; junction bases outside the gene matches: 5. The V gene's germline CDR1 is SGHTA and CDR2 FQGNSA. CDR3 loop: CASRRTSGYNEQFF. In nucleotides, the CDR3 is TGTGCCAGCCGCCGGACTAGCGGATACAATGAGCAGTTCTTC.

CDR3 protein: CASSEDRVKDTQYF. CDR3 DNA: TGTGCCAGCAGTGAGGACAGGGTGAAAGATACGCAGTATTTT. The rearrangement links TRBV6-2 or TRBV6-3 to TRBJ2-3, with 8 bases fitting TRBD1. The CDR3 has 14 amino acids. V gave up 5 bases and J gave up 5 bases; unmatched junction bases: 6. CDR1 is MNHEY, CDR2 SVGEGT, per germline.

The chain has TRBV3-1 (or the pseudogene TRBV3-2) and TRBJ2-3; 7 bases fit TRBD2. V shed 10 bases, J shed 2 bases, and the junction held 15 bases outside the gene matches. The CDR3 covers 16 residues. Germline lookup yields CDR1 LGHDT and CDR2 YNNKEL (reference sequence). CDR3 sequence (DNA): TGTGCCACCTCAAAGCCGGGACTAACGACCACAGATACGCAGTATTTT. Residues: CATSKPGLTTTDTQYF.

CDR3 DNA: TGTGCCAGCAGCTCCCCCGGGACTAGCGGGAGGTTCTCCTACGAGCAGTACTTC. It yields the protein CASSSPGTSGRFSYEQYF. The V and J genes are TRBV16 and TRBJ2-7, with 15 positions matching TRBD2. V dropped 5 bases and J dropped 0; count of bases not matched to a gene: 8. This CDR3 has 18 residues. Germline V gives CDR1 KGHSY, CDR2 FQNENV. The full variable domain, with the rest looked up from reference TRBV16 and TRBJ2-7, is GEEVAQTPKHLVRGEGQKAKLYCAPIKGHSYVFWYQQVLKNEFKFLISFQNENVFDETGMPKERFSAKCLPNSPCSLEIQATKLEDSAVYFCASSSPGTSGRFSYEQYFGPGTRLTVT.

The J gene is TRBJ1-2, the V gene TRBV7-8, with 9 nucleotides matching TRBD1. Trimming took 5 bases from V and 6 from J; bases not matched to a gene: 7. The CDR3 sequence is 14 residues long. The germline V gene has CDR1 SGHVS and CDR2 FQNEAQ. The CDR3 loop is CASSRTGEVHGYTF. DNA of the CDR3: TGTGCCAGCAGCCGGACAGGGGAAGTCCATGGCTACACCTTC.

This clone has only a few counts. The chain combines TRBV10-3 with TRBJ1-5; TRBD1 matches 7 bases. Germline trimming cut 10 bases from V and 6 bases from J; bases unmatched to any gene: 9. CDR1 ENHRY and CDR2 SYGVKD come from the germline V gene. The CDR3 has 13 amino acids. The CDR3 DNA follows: TGTGCCACCGGACAGGCTGAAAGTCAGCCCCAGCATTTT. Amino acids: CATGQAESQPQHF.

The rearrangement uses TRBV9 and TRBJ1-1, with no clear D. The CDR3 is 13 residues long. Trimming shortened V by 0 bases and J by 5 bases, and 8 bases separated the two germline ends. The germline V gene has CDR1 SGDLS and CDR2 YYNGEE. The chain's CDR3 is CASSVDGRTEAFF. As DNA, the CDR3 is TGTGCCAGCAGCGTAGACGGTCGGACTGAAGCTTTCTTT.

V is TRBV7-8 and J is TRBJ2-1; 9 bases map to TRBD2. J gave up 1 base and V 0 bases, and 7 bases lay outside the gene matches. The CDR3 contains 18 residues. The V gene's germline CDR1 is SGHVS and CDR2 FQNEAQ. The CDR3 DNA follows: TGTGCCAGCAGCTTAGCAAGTAGCGGGGGTACTTCCTACAATGAGCAGTTCTTC. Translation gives CASSLASSGGTSYNEQFF.

In DNA form, the CDR3 reads TGTGCCAGCAGCCCCCTTATCGGAGCCTACGAGCAGTACTTC. Translation gives CASSPLIGAYEQYF. The V gene is TRBV11-2, the J gene TRBJ2-7; D unresolved. V was cut by 5 bases and J by 2 bases, with 13 bases left in between. This CDR3 is 14 amino acids long. CDR1 and CDR2 (germline): SGHAT, FQNNGV.

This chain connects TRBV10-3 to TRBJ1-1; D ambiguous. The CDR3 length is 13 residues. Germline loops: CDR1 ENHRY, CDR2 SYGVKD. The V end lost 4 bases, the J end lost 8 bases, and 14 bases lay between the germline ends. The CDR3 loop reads CAISGRPADEAFF. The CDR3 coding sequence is TGTGCCATCAGTGGACGGCCGGCAGACGAAGCTTTCTTT.

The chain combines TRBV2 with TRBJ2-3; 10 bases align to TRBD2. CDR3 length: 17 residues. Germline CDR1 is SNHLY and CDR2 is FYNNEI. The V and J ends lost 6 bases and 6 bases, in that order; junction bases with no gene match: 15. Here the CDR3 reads CASRAGQREGPADTQYF. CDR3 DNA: TGTGCCAGCAGGGCGGGACAGCGGGAGGGCCCAGCTGATACGCAGTATTTT.

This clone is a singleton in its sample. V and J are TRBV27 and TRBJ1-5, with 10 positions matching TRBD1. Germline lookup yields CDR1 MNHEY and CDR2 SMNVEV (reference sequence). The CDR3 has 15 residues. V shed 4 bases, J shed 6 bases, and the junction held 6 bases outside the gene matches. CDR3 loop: CASSSGQGVSQPQHF. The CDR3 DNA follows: TGTGCCAGCAGTTCTGGACAGGGGGTCAGTCAGCCCCAGCATTTT.

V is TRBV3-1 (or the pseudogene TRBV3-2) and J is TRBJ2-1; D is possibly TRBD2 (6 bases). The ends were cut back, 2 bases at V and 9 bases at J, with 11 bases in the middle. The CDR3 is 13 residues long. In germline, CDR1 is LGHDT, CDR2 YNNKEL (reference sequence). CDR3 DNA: TGTGCCAGCAGCCAACAGGCCGGGAGTGAGCAGTTCTTC. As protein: CASSQQAGSEQFF.

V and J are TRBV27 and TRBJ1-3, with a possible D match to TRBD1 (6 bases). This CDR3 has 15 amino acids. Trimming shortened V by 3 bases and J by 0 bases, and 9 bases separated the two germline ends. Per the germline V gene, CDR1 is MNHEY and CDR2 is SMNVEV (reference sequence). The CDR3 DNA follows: TGTGCCAGCAGTTTCGCAGGGGACTCTGGAAACACCATATATTTT. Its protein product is CASSFAGDSGNTIYF.

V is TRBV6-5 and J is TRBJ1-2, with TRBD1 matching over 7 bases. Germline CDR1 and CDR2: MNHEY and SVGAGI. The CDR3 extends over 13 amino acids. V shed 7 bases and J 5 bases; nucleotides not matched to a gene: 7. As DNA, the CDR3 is TGTGCCAGCACCACGGGGACAGTTTATGGCTACACCTTC. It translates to CASTTGTVYGYTF.

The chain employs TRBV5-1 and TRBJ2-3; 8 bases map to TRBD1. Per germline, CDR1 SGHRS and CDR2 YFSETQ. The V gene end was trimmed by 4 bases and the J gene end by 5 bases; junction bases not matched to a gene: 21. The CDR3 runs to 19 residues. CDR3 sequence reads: CASSQTNRGTGLTGDTQYF. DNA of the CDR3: TGCGCCAGCAGCCAAACAAATAGAGGGACAGGACTAACGGGAGATACGCAGTATTTT.

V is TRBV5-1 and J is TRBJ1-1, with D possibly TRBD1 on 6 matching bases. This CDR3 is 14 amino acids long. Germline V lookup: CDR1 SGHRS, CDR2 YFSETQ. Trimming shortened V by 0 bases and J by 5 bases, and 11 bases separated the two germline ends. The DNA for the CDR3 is TGCGCCAGCAGCTTGGAGCGGGGGGCAACTGAAGCTTTCTTT. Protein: CASSLERGATEAFF.